This T cell receptor beta chain was obtained from a study of OX40 agonist ivuxolimab in advanced cancers. Whole-study context: Mean age 60 years, range about 20 to 79; 82.7% male. Past anti-PD-1, anti-PD-L1 or anti-CTLA-4 therapy was accepted, and approximately 37% had received some. Whole-study findings and limits: The expanded peripheral T cells' antigen specificity was not determined. Within 6 weeks, CD4+ and CD8+ blood T cells expanded clonally at 0.1 to 3.0 mg/kg.

Assay used: immunoSEQ multiplex PCR; TCRdb lists only in-frame clones, some missing. The sample has more than 55,000 clones; 79% are singletons. A note on this clone: Its specificity is not known.

The receptor comes from an adult with an advanced solid tumor such as melanoma, head and neck, liver or kidney cancer. The sequences come from CD4+ or CD8+ T cells sorted from blood, collected in a trial of the OX40 agonist ivuxolimab.

CDR3 region: CASSAPGQGRNEQFF. The CDR3 DNA is TGTGCCAGTAGTGCGCCCGGACAGGGTAGGAATGAGCAGTTCTTC. V usage is TRBV19 and J usage is TRBJ2-1; 8 bases are a match to TRBD1. The CDR3 has 15 amino acids. V gave up 5 bases and J gave up 7 bases; unmatched junction bases: 10. The germline gives CDR1 LNHDA, CDR2 SQIVND (reference sequence).